What follows is one T cell receptor (beta chain) and its context. Its antigen is undetermined. The sample is drawn from a study of CD8 T cells in ankylosing spondylitis. A quantitative 5'-RACE method, one with molecular barcodes, was used to make TCR beta libraries. Each CDR3 protein gets one entry after TCRdb re-called the 5' RACE reads with MiXCR. The repertoire consists of 700,000 to 850,000 distinct CDR3 sequences, with approximately 10% occurring once and the leading ten covering roughly 0.51%. Points from the study as a whole: Relatively scarce in peripheral blood, disease-linked clones were CD8+. Characteristic of ankylosing spondylitis blood, it appeared, was a TCR beta motif comprising eight highly homologous variants. Disease-linked clones reportedly showed significant enrichment in matched ankylosing spondylitis synovial fluid.

The specimen was blood, either unsorted or a sorted T cell fraction (not recorded which). This sequence originates from a male donor with ankylosing spondylitis.

CDR3: CARIPDRVRTEAFF. The CDR3 DNA reads as TGTGCCAGAATTCCGGACAGGGTTAGGACTGAAGCTTTCTTT. The chain carries TRBV27 and TRBJ1-1; 8 positions agree with TRBD1. The V segment lost 9 bases and the J segment 5 bases; nucleotides outside the gene matches: 11. CDR3 length: 14 amino acids. The germline CDR1 and CDR2 sequences are MNHEY and SMNVEV (reference sequence).